This is a list of T cell receptor beta chains from one sample in a study of CD8+CD57+ T cells in acquired aplastic anemia. TCRdb reprocessed the reads with MiXCR, giving one entry per CDR3 protein. The table has about 98,000 distinct CDR3 sequences, roughly 70% seen once; the top ten hold roughly two thirds. The sequenced sample consisted of sorted CD4+, CD8+, or CD8+CD57+ T cells (not recorded which) from PBMCs. The receptor source for this set is a human donor with aplastic anemia. CDR3s leave out the opening cysteine and the closing phenylalanine or tryptophan. The order of the fields is V gene, J gene, CDR3 protein.

TRBV12-3/TRBV12-4	TRBJ2-6	ASSPPRGGSISGANVLT
TRBV20-1	TRBJ2-7	SARDRQGTYEQY
TRBV24-1	TRBJ2-1	ATSPRTGFKNEQF
TRBV7-2	TRBJ2-7	ASSLAPGQGTYEQY
TRBV13	TRBJ2-5	ASSFQETQY
TRBV15	TRBJ1-2	ATSRGSGGASNYGYT
TRBV7-7	TRBJ2-2	ASSRYPSGELF
TRBV15	TRBJ2-7	ATSSLGSHTYEQY
TRBV20-1	TRBJ2-1	SARSGRASAYNEQF
TRBV10-3	TRBJ1-1	AISASTGTTEAF
TRBV7-2	TRBJ2-3	ASSSLLSRDTQY
TRBV20-1	TRBJ1-5	SASEANQPQH
TRBV7-7	TRBJ1-2	ASSLHGGSHGYT
TRBV7-8	TRBJ1-4	ASSFGANEKLF
TRBV29-1	TRBJ2-1	SVEPRASGRYNEQF
TRBV15	TRBJ2-2	ATSRDPPYVGELF
TRBV24-1	TRBJ2-3	ATGLLNTQY
TRBV10-3	TRBJ2-1	AISEPPTGQIKSSEQF
TRBV19	TRBJ2-3	ASSNNGLAGSTDTQY
TRBV7-2	TRBJ1-2	ASSLRLDGYT
TRBV7-2	TRBJ1-2	ASSQLDSYT
TRBV25-1	TRBJ2-3	ASSEFTGTGDGADTQY
TRBV7-9	TRBJ1-2	ASSLTKFYGYT
TRBV20-1	TRBJ2-3	SARRLADTQY
TRBV10-3	TRBJ1-2	AISESREDYGYT
TRBV2	TRBJ2-4	ASSLGGTGNIQY
TRBV7-9	TRBJ1-1	ASSPSVTEAF
TRBV29-1	TRBJ1-2	SVEWADYGYT
TRBV24-1	TRBJ2-2	ATSDISGRAHTGELF
TRBV20-1	TRBJ2-3	SALPTVDTQY
TRBV29-1	TRBJ2-5	SVAVNLRETQY
TRBV10-3	TRBJ1-2	AISEGDDYGYT
TRBV2	TRBJ2-7	ASTVSIGHSSYEQY
TRBV19	TRBJ1-5	ASSITGGDQPQH
TRBV20-1	TRBJ2-7	SAREEFYEQY